Listed here are 2 T cell receptor beta chains from one sample, sequenced in a study of blood T cell repertoires in COVID-19. The table came from immunoSEQ multiplex PCR; TCRdb's copy has only in-frame clones and leaves some out. Of approximately 280,000 clones listed, 82% are singletons. Sequencing was done on a sample of PBMCs or T cells enriched from blood (not recorded which). These receptors came from a man aged 40-49 years who had been exposed to COVID-19.

The sample holds a few counts of this clone. This sequence joins TRBV18 and TRBJ1-5, with a tentative D call TRBD1 (6 bases). Deletions cut 4 bases from V and 3 bases from J, with 10 bases between. The germline V gene encodes CDR1 KGHSH and CDR2 LQKENI. The CDR3 contains 14 residues. The CDR3 reads CASSRSGDNQPQHF. Written as DNA, the CDR3 is TGTGCCAGCTCACGTTCAGGGGACAATCAGCCCCAGCATTTT.

The chain is built from TRBV18 and TRBJ2-2; possibly TRBD2 for D (5 bases). This CDR3 region has 15 residues. Trimming left V 6 bases short and J 6 bases short, with 17 bases between. Germline V gives CDR1 KGHSH, CDR2 LQKENI. The CDR3: CASSLASGVAGELFF. DNA for the CDR3: TGTGCCAGCTCGCTCGCCTCCGGGGTTGCCGGGGAGCTGTTTTTT.